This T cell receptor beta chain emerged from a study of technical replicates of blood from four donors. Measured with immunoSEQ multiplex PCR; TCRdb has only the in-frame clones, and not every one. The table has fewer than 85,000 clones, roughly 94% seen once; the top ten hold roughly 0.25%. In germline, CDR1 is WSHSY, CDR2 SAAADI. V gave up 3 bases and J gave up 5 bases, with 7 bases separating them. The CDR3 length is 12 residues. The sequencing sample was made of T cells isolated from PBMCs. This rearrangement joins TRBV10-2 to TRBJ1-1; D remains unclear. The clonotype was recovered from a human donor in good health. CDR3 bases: TGCGCCAGCAGTGAAGAGGAAACTGAAGCTTTCTTT. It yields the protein CASSEEETEAFF.